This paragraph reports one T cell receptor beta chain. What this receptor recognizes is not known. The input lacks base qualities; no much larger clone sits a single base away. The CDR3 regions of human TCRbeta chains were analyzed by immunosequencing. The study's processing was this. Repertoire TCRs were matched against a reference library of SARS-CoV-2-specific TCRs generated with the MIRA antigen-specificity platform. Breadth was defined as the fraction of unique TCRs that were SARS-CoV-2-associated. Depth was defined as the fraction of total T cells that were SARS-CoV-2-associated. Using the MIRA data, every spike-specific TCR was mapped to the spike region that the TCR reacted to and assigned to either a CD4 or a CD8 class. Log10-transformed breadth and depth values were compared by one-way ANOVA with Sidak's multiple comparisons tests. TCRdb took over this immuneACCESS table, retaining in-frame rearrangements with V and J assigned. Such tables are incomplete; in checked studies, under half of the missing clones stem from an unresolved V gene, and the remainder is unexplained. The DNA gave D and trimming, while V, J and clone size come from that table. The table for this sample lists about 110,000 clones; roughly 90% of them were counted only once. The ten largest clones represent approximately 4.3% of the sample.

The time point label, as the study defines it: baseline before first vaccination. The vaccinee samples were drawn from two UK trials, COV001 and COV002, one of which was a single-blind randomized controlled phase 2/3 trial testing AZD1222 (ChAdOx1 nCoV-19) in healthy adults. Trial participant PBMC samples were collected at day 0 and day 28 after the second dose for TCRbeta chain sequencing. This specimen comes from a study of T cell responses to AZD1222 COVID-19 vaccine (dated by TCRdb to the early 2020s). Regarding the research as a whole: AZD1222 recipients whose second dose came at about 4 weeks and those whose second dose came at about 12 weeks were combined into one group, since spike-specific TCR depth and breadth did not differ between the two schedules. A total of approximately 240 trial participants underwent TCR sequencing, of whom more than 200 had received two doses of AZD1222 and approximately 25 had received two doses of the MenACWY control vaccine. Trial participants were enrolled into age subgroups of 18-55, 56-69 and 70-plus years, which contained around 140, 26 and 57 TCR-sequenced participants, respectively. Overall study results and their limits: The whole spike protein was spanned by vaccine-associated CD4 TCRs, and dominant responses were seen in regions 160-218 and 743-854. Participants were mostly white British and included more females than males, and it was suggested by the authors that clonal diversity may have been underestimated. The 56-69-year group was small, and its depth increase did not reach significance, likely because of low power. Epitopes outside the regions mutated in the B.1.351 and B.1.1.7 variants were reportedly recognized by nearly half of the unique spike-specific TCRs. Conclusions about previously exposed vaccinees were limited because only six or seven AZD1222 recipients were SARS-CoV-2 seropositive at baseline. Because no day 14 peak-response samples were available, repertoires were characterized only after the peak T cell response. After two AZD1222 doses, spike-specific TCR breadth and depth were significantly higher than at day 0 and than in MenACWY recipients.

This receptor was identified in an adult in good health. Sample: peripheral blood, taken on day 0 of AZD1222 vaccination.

The DNA is as follows: TGTGCCAGCAGCCAAGACGCTAGCGGGAGCTACGAGCAGTACTTC. Its translation reads: CASSQDASGSYEQYF. This sequence uses TRBV4-2 and TRBJ2-7; 10 middle bases align to TRBD2. Measured from the cysteine to the phenylalanine, the CDR3 is 15 residues long. Only CDR3 DNA is held: 45 bases, read in frame from base 1. In the germline V gene, CDR1 corresponds to LGHNA and CDR2 to YNFKEQ. Trimming takes 0 bases off V and 3 bases off J; junction bases not matched to a gene: 2.